Presented here are 17 T cell receptor beta chains from one specimen sequenced in a study of cytomegalovirus exposure and HLA in healthy donors. Repertoires were generated with immunoSEQ multiplex PCR, while TCRdb's copy carries only in-frame clones and drops some. The sample has hundreds of thousands of clones, over 75% seen once. The source material was PBMCs. These receptors were obtained from a woman aged 18 to 35 in good health and CMV-seronegative.

About this clone: Its ends do not fully match the called genes, so a read error is possible. The chain couples TRBV2 to TRBJ2-7, with a possible D match to TRBD1 (6 bases). Germline CDR1 and CDR2: SNHLY and FYNNEI. The CDR3 is made up of 12 amino acids. The CDR3, as DNA: TGTGCCAGCAGCGAGTCCTTACGACAGGTAAACTTC. Translating gives CASSESLRQVNF. The full variable domain, in which reference TRBV2 and TRBJ2-7 provide the parts outside the CDR3, is EPEVTQTPSHQVTQMGQEVILRCVPISNHLYFYWYRQILGQKVEFLVSFYNNEISEKSEIFDDQFSVERPDGSNFTLKIRSTKLEDSAMYFCASSESLRQVNFGPGTRLTVT.

A single count supports this clone. The chain links TRBV7-9 to TRBJ1-5; D is unclear. The V and J ends lost 2 bases and 7 bases respectively, with 15 bases between them. The CDR3 length is 15 residues. The germline V gene encodes CDR1 SEHNR and CDR2 FQNEAQ (reference sequence). DNA for the CDR3: TGTGCCAGCAGCTTATCCTCGGAAGCGCGCCAGCCCCAGCATTTT. It is translated as CASSLSSEARQPQHF.

The CDR3 DNA is TGTGCCAGCAGTTTTTCAGGGACAGGGGCCTATGGCTACACCTTC. Translating it yields CASSFSGTGAYGYTF. The J gene is TRBJ1-2, the V gene TRBV6-5; 10 positions agree with TRBD1. The CDR3 loop spans 15 amino acids. Germline CDR1 is MNHEY and CDR2 is SVGAGI. V trimming: 4 bases; J trimming: 4 bases; junction bases outside the gene matches: 6.

The genes are TRBV9 and TRBJ2-2; 9 bases are a match to TRBD2. Germline trimming cut 3 bases from V and 0 bases from J; bases unmatched to any gene: 3. Germline CDR1 SGDLS, CDR2 YYNGEE. CDR3 length: 16 amino acids. The CDR3: CASSAVAGANTGELFF. CDR3 coding DNA: TGTGCCAGCAGCGCAGTAGCGGGGGCGAACACCGGGGAGCTGTTTTTT.

V and J are TRBV6-5 and TRBJ2-2, with D perhaps matching TRBD2 (6 bases). Per the germline V gene, CDR1 is MNHEY and CDR2 is SVGAGI. The V end lost 10 bases, the J end lost 3 bases, and 12 bases lay between the germline ends. The CDR3 runs 13 residues. CDR3 sequence: CATSSEDTGELFF. CDR3 nucleotide sequence: TGTGCCACTTCTAGCGAGGACACCGGGGAGCTGTTTTTT.

The chain employs TRBV7-9 and TRBJ2-2; tentative D call: TRBD2 (6 bases). This CDR3 spans 14 amino acids. V lost 2 bases to trimming and J lost 6 bases, with 10 bases between them. The germline V gene encodes CDR1 SEHNR and CDR2 FQNEAQ (reference sequence). CDR3 nucleotide sequence: TGTGCCAGCAGCTTACCTTGGGGGGCCGGGGAGCTGTTTTTT. Translating gives CASSLPWGAGELFF. The full variable domain, in which reference TRBV7-9 and TRBJ2-2 provide the parts outside the CDR3, is DTGVSQNPRHKITKRGQNVTFRCDPISEHNRLYWYRQTLGQGPEFLTYFQNEAQLEKSRLLSDRFSAERPKGSFSTLEIQRTEQGDSAMYLCASSLPWGAGELFFGEGSRLTVL.

The rearrangement uses TRBV28 and TRBJ2-5; 7 nucleotides match TRBD2. V shed 3 bases and J 5 bases; nucleotides not matched to a gene: 9. The CDR3 length is 15 residues. Per the germline V gene, CDR1 is MDHEN and CDR2 is SYDVKM. The CDR3 nucleotides are TGTGCCAGCAGTTTGTCCCGACGGGGGGAGGAGACCCAGTACTTC. It codes for CASSLSRRGEETQYF.

This chain links TRBV5-4 with TRBJ1-1; D unclear. This CDR3 has 14 amino acids. The V end was cut by 1 base, the J end by 5 bases, with 12 bases between. Germline V gene lookup returns CDR1 SGHNT and CDR2 YYREEE (reference sequence). DNA of the CDR3: TGTGCCAGCAGCTTGTCCGGAGGAAGGACTGAAGCTTTCTTT. This translates into CASSLSGGRTEAFF.

This clone was detected once. This chain joins TRBV9 and TRBJ2-7, with no clear D. Germline V gene sequence: CDR1 SGDLS, CDR2 YYNGEE. Trimming took 3 bases from V and 4 from J, leaving 14 bases between them. The CDR3 has 14 amino acids. This CDR3 is CASSAYNQPYEQYF. Here the CDR3 DNA reads TGTGCCAGCAGCGCCTATAACCAACCATACGAGCAGTACTTC.

J is TRBJ1-5 and V is TRBV5-4; D possibly corresponds to TRBD1 (5 bases). This CDR3 is 16 amino acids long. V lost 3 bases and J lost 2, with 15 bases in between. Germline V gene lookup returns CDR1 SGHNT and CDR2 YYREEE (reference sequence). CDR3 bases: TGTGCCAGCAGCTCTCAGGGCGGCGCGGGCAATCAGCCCCAGCATTTT. Residues: CASSSQGGAGNQPQHF.

The V and J genes are TRBV5-5 and TRBJ2-1; 10 nucleotides align to TRBD1. The CDR3 is 12 amino acids. Germline trimming cut 4 bases from V and 15 bases from J; bases unmatched to any gene: 7. Germline assignment: CDR1 SGHKS and CDR2 YYEKEE (reference sequence). The CDR3, as DNA: TGTGCCAGCAGCCGAGGGACAGGGGATTTGTTCTTC. This translates into CASSRGTGDLFF.

The V call is TRBV2, the J call TRBJ2-3, with a weak D call TRBD2 (6 bases). Per germline, CDR1 SNHLY and CDR2 FYNNEI. Trimming pared 7 bases from V and 8 bases from J, leaving 19 bases between. The CDR3 loop spans 14 amino acids. The DNA of the CDR3 is TGTGCCAGCATTTCGGGACTGGGCTACGGTACGCAGTATTTT. As protein: CASISGLGYGTQYF. Full variable domain (rest looked up from reference TRBV2 and TRBJ2-3): EPEVTQTPSHQVTQMGQEVILRCVPISNHLYFYWYRQILGQKVEFLVSFYNNEISEKSEIFDDQFSVERPDGSNFTLKIRSTKLEDSAMYFCASISGLGYGTQYFGPGTRLTVL.

CDR3 region: CASSVAAREVVTDTQYF. CDR3 coding DNA: TGTGCCAGCAGCGTAGCTGCCCGGGAGGTGGTAACAGATACGCAGTATTTT. The chain has TRBV9 and TRBJ2-3, with 7 bases that match TRBD2. Trimming took 0 bases from V and 3 from J; bases not matched to a gene: 10. The germline gives CDR1 SGDLS, CDR2 YYNGEE. The CDR3 length is 17 residues.

The chain uses TRBV2 and TRBJ1-2; D ambiguous. Germline CDR1 is SNHLY and CDR2 is FYNNEI. The CDR3 runs to 12 residues. V was shortened by 9 bases and J by 4 bases, with 12 bases between the two germline ends. DNA for the CDR3: TGTGCCAGTTTGAGCCCAATCTATGGCTACACCTTC. Protein: CASLSPIYGYTF.

This sequence joins TRBV10-3 and TRBJ1-1; 7 bases are shared with TRBD1. V shed 5 bases and J 1 base; nucleotides not matched to a gene: 10. The CDR3 covers 16 residues. Germline V gene lookup returns CDR1 ENHRY and CDR2 SYGVKD. The CDR3 coding sequence is TGTGCCATCAGTAAGACAGGGAAAGGTGGGAACACTGAAGCTTTCTTT. This translates into CAISKTGKGGNTEAFF.

The chain carries TRBV6-5 and TRBJ2-3, with D tentatively TRBD1 (6 bases). This CDR3 region has 13 residues. Germline CDR1 MNHEY, CDR2 SVGAGI. The ends were cut back, 2 bases at V and 6 bases at J, with 9 bases in the middle. The CDR3 nucleotides read TGTGCCAGCAGTTACATCAGGGGCGATACGCAGTATTTT. Translating it yields CASSYIRGDTQYF.

This chain connects TRBV9 to TRBJ2-3; 10 bases line up with TRBD2. This CDR3 comprises 15 residues. Trimming removed 0 bases from V and 6 bases from J; junction bases left unmatched: 4. The germline V gene has CDR1 SGDLS and CDR2 YYNGEE. CDR3 sequence (DNA): TGTGCCAGCAGCGTAGCTAGCGGGAGTTACGATACGCAGTATTTT. Translation: CASSVASGSYDTQYF.